This passage covers 14 T cell receptor beta chains from one sample sequenced in a study of shared clonotypes between healthy human individuals. Repertoires were generated with immunoSEQ multiplex PCR, while TCRdb's copy carries only in-frame clones and drops some. There are fewer than 650,000 clones in the sample; 60% to 85% occur only once, and 13% lies in the top ten. Material for sequencing was PBMCs. The receptors derive from a woman between 35 and 50 years old in good health. Some clones in this sample may be carry-over from other donors' samples.

The chain employs TRBV2 and TRBJ2-4; the D gene is possibly TRBD1 (6 bases). V was clipped by 6 bases and J by 1 base, with 16 bases between them. CDR1 and CDR2 from the germline V gene are SNHLY and FYNNEI. The CDR3 extends over 16 amino acids. For the CDR3, the DNA is TGTGCCAGCAGCAAAACAAGGACAGACGCCAAAAACATTCAGTACTTC. It codes for CASSKTRTDAKNIQYF.

This clone was seen a handful of times. The DNA for the CDR3 is TGCAGCGTTGGTTCCCCCCAAATAAGTAACACTGAAGCTTTCTTT. This codes for CSVGSPQISNTEAFF. The genes are TRBV29-1 and TRBJ1-1; no clear D. Trimming pared 4 bases from V and 2 bases from J, leaving 17 bases between. Germline V gives CDR1 SQVTM, CDR2 ANQGSEA. The CDR3 covers 15 residues.

The J gene is TRBJ2-6, the V gene TRBV2, with D uncertain. Germline V gives CDR1 SNHLY, CDR2 FYNNEI. This CDR3 has 17 amino acids. Trimming stripped 6 bases from V and 0 bases from J, with 15 bases between. The chain's CDR3 is CASSVLGTLSGANVLTF. The DNA for the CDR3 is TGTGCCAGCAGCGTTCTGGGTACCCTCTCTGGGGCCAACGTCCTGACTTTC.

This clone has a handful of counts. J is TRBJ1-2 and V is TRBV15, with D uncertain. Between the trimmed V and J ends, which lost 0 bases and 4 bases, there was a span of 15 bases. From germline, CDR1 is LNHNV and CDR2 YYDKDF (reference sequence). This CDR3 contains 16 residues. Written as DNA, the CDR3 is TGTGCCACCAGCAGAGATTTCGCGAAGTCTGTCTATGGCTACACCTTC. Translation: CATSRDFAKSVYGYTF.

The chain links TRBV19 to TRBJ1-5, with D tentatively TRBD1 (6 bases). Trimming pared 1 base from V and 3 bases from J, leaving 7 bases between. The CDR3 has 14 residues. Germline V CDR1 and CDR2: LNHDA, SQIVND (reference sequence). The CDR3 DNA reads as TGTGCCAGTAGTATAGGACAGGTCAATCAGCCCCAGCATTTT. Protein sequence: CASSIGQVNQPQHF.

This clone was seen repeatedly, ten times or more. The chain uses TRBV2 and TRBJ2-2, with D unresolved. V lost 1 base, J lost 4 bases, and 10 bases lay in between. Per the germline V gene, CDR1 is SNHLY and CDR2 is FYNNEI. This CDR3 comprises 15 residues. This CDR3 reads CASSEVSGSTGELFF. DNA of the CDR3: TGTGCCAGCAGTGAAGTTTCGGGTTCCACCGGGGAGCTGTTTTTT. Complete variable domain (other parts from reference TRBV2 and TRBJ2-2): EPEVTQTPSHQVTQMGQEVILRCVPISNHLYFYWYRQILGQKVEFLVSFYNNEISEKSEIFDDQFSVERPDGSNFTLKIRSTKLEDSAMYFCASSEVSGSTGELFFGEGSRLTVL.

V is TRBV2 and J is TRBJ2-2, with D possibly matching TRBD2 (6 bases). The V and J ends lost 7 bases and 1 base respectively, with 16 bases between them. The length of the CDR3 is 16 residues. Germline CDR1 reads SNHLY; CDR2 reads FYNNEI. CDR3 loop: CASKDGSFVNTGELFF. DNA of the CDR3: TGTGCCAGCAAAGACGGGAGTTTCGTGAACACCGGGGAGCTGTTTTTT.

The table lists this clone with a count of one. The chain employs TRBV10-3 and TRBJ2-5; 7 bases line up with TRBD2. Near its end, the DNA agrees better with TRBJ2-7, so the J call may be wrong. Germline V gives CDR1 ENHRY, CDR2 SYGVKD. The CDR3 spans 13 residues. The DNA for the CDR3 is TGTGCCATCAGAACTAGCGTCTCCTACGAGCAGTACTTC. Protein sequence: CAIRTSVSYEQYF.

This rearrangement joins TRBV21-1 to TRBJ2-7; TRBD1 is taken as the D call from the table, unchecked against the DNA. TRBV21-1 represents a pseudogene. The CDR3 has 16 residues. This CDR3 reads CASSNTGTGDGYEQYF. The DNA for the CDR3 is TGTGCCAGCAGCAACACCGGGACAGGGGATGGGTACGAGCAGTACTTC.

The chain is built from TRBV5-1 and TRBJ2-1; 8 positions agree with TRBD2. The CDR3 runs 16 residues. With V trimmed by 3 bases and J by 1 base, 6 bases remained unmatched. The germline V gene has CDR1 SGHRS and CDR2 YFSETQ. DNA for the CDR3: TGCGCCAGCAGCTCACTAGCGGCCGGGTCCTACAATGAGCAGTTCTTC. Residues: CASSSLAAGSYNEQFF.

About this clone itself: Possible read error: a much larger clone is one base away. This chain connects TRBV1 to TRBJ1-2. TRBV1 is assigned pseudogene status. The CDR3 has 13 amino acids. The CDR3 is CTSSTRLNYGYTF. DNA of the CDR3: TGCACCAGCAGTACACGGCTTAACTATGGCTACACCTTC.

The table lists this clone with a count of one. The DNA for the CDR3 is TGTGCCGTCAGGTCTGGGGCCAACGTCCTGACTTTC. Translating it yields CAVRSGANVLTF. The chain combines TRBV28 with TRBJ2-6; D remains ambiguous. CDR1 is MDHEN and CDR2 is SYDVKM in the germline V gene. V was shortened by 11 bases and J by 1 base, with 6 bases between the two germline ends. This CDR3 comprises 12 residues.

The V call is TRBV28, the J call TRBJ1-1, with 8 nucleotides matching TRBD1. J was trimmed by 1 base and V by 2 bases; bases with no gene match: 6. This CDR3 region has 16 residues. The germline CDR1 and CDR2 sequences are MDHEN and SYDVKM. CDR3 sequence reads: CASSLVYGTGNTEAFF. DNA of the CDR3: TGTGCCAGCAGTTTAGTTTACGGGACAGGGAACACTGAAGCTTTCTTT.

The sample holds many counts of this clone. Other nucleotide sequences in the sample specify the same CDR3. The rearrangement uses TRBV27 and TRBJ2-7; D unresolved. Trimming left V 8 bases short and J 3 bases short, with 5 bases between. The CDR3 consists of 10 residues. The germline V gene encodes CDR1 MNHEY and CDR2 SMNVEV (reference sequence). The CDR3 reads CASGDYEQYF. In DNA form, the CDR3 reads TGTGCCAGCGGGGACTACGAGCAGTACTTC.